This TCR beta chain was identified during a study of blood T cell repertoires in COVID-19. Study summary: COVID-19 samples from acute and convalescent phases originated in the United States, Italy and Spain. T cells, B-cell-depleted T cells, or PBMCs provided the cDNA or gDNA that served as material.

How the authors handled the data: For nucleated cells, counts were estimated from reference gene primer amplification. TCRdb keeps only in-frame clones here, not all; method: immunoSEQ multiplex PCR. That table furnishes V, J and clone size, whereas the DNA furnished D and trimming. Found here are some 320,000 clones, roughly 88% of them singletons; the top ten hold approximately 7.2%. The CDR3 length is 17 residues. Germline values: CDR1 SQVTM, CDR2 ANQGSEA. Trimming cost V 6 bases and J 8 bases; bases outside gene matches: 23. The receptor comes from a woman under 40 who had recovered from COVID-19. What was sequenced was peripheral blood. V and J are TRBV29-1 and TRBJ1-1; 8 nucleotides agree with TRBD1. Here the CDR3 DNA reads TGCAGCGTAACTAAGGACAGGGATATTGTTTATCCGCCGGAAGCTTTCTTT. Translated, it gives CSVTKDRDIVYPPEAFF.